This T cell receptor beta chain is drawn from a study of T-cell reconstitution after alpha-beta-depleted transplantation in children. The CDR3 is 15 residues long. Germline CDR1 and CDR2: SQVTM and ANQGSEA. J was trimmed by 9 bases and V by 0 bases; bases with no gene match: 6. Unique molecular identifiers were used to barcode this TCRbeta library. TCRdb re-analysed the PCR reads in MiXCR, keeping a single row per CDR3 protein. The sample lists approximately 500,000 distinct CDR3 sequences, roughly a tenth occurring once. This clonotype was seen ten or more times. The origin of this receptor is a child aged 2-15 years with inherited bone marrow failure, due to receive a stem cell transplant. The sample in question was PBMCs, obtained before TCRalphabeta/CD19-depleted stem cell transplant. V and J are TRBV29-1 and TRBJ2-1, with 12 bases matching TRBD2. The CDR3 protein is CSVEEASGRAGEQFF. In DNA, the CDR3 is TGCAGCGTTGAAGAGGCTAGCGGGAGGGCCGGTGAGCAGTTCTTC.